This note documents a single T cell receptor beta chain sequence. The antigen is undetermined. RNA transcripts were the template for amplifying TCR beta CDR3 regions. First-round RT-PCR targeting the TCR CDR3 was performed with the HTBI primer set. TCRdb called the multiplex PCR reads again in MiXCR, with one record for every CDR3 protein. This sample yields 300,000 to 350,000 distinct CDR3 sequences, of which 15% to 20% are seen a single time; approximately 31% belongs to the top ten. The data were obtained in a study of T cells in Graves' hyperthyroidism and ophthalmopathy. Study-level points and caveats: The model anticipated ophthalmopathy a median approximately six months pre-onset.

Patients counted as stable if ophthalmopathy did not develop within 18 months. Sequencing input: blood. The receptor's source is a man between 25 and 39 years old with Graves' hyperthyroidism.

The CDR3 here is CASSLGERGVWHGYTF. CDR3 nucleotide sequence: TGTGCCAGCAGCTTAGGGGAGAGAGGGGTCTGGCATGGCTACACCTTC. The genes are TRBV7-9 and TRBJ1-2; a possible D gene is TRBD1 (5 bases). Trimming shortened V by 1 base and J by 6 bases, and 18 bases separated the two germline ends. Germline V gene lookup returns CDR1 SEHNR and CDR2 FQNEAQ (reference sequence). The CDR3 sequence is 16 residues long.